This T cell receptor (beta chain) was recorded in a study of blood T cells in healthy people across ages (dated by TCRdb to about 2015). Looking at the study overall: In model experiments, template switching captured roughly one uniquely barcoded TCR beta cDNA molecule for every two T cells. The study measured age-related changes in TCR beta repertoire diversity using deep sequencing normalized with unique cDNA molecular identifiers. Two additional independent replicas of 1 million unique cDNA reads from the same blood draw were analyzed for two donors (one aged 18 to 29 and one aged 80 or older). Donors were grouped into four age groups: young (average roughly 17 years), middle-aged (roughly 38), aged (about 60) and long-lived (just over 80).

Systemically healthy Caucasian individuals from Russia, some 40 in total and aged about 6 to 100 years, were included as donors. Each donor gave approximately 10 milliliters of peripheral blood, collected into EDTA-treated Vacutainer tubes. Ficoll-Paque density-gradient centrifugation was used to isolate PBMCs, with at least 6.5 million per sample. Total RNA was extracted from PBMCs with Trizol reagent, with at least 6 micrograms obtained per sample. The percentages of naive CD45RAhigh/CD27high T cells were determined by flow cytometry on a PBMC aliquot from every donor. Including the terminal cysteine and phenylalanine, the CDR3 comprises 16 residues. Only the CDR3 portion is preserved as DNA: 48 bases, with reading frame beginning at the first base. As encoded in the germline V gene, CDR1 is SGHVS while CDR2 is FNYEAQ. The V end gives up 5 bases and the J end 1 base, leaving 6 bases in the junction not matched to a gene.

This clonotype has just a few counts. What this receptor recognizes is not known. No base quality values were provided; no much bigger clone lies one nucleotide off. Overall study outcomes, separate from this receptor: Bulk unsorted PBMC profiling prevented conclusive comparison of naive and antigen-experienced compartments. A strong correlation was found between observed TCR beta diversity and the percentage of naive T cells measured by flow cytometry. Compared with the aged group, more naive CD4+ T cells, fewer expanded clones and increased TCR diversity were shown by the long-lived group, suggesting age selection. Donor CMV infection status was unknown, potentially confounding age-related changes in expanded clonotypes. Observed TCR beta diversity per million T cells fell roughly linearly with age, and a significant reduction was already apparent by age about 36. Estimates of total diversity based on one million sequenced T cells were regarded as lower bounds and as underestimates.

Library method: 5' RACE. The sequencer listed for this sample is Illumina HiSeq 2500. A second roughly 6 to 12 cycle PCR used a sample-barcoded 5' primer and a J-beta primer mix. A unique molecular identifier was introduced onto each TCR beta cDNA molecule by a template-switch 5' adaptor carrying 12 random nucleotides. Each sample yielded at least 3 million CDR3-containing paired-end reads. All of the RNA was converted into first-strand cDNA using the Mint cDNA synthesis kit, with a TRBC-specific oligonucleotide serving as the primer. Following uracil-DNA glycosylase treatment, a first 18-cycle PCR with universal primers M1SS and BC2_uni_R was performed on all cDNA. The paper's processing steps were these. Each sample was normalized by randomly selecting 1 million high-quality reads, each carrying a distinct molecular identifier. Reads sharing molecular identifiers were discarded rather than binned into consensus sequences. CDR3 identification, clonotype clustering and error correction used MiTCR with a Q25 quality threshold and the strictest error-elimination algorithm. A nonparametric unseen species model using Euler transformation provided a lower-bound estimate of total TCR beta diversity. TCRdb's own reprocessing of the public reads used fastp at Q25 and MiXCR and kept productive beta chains. CDR3 protein sequences are deduplicated, and each keeps its most common genes and DNA. For this entry, the V and J calls and clone size follow TCRdb and not the study's own pipeline. This sample gives approximately 780,000 distinct CDR3 sequences in total; roughly 24% of them show up just once. About 2.9% of the sample is in the top ten clones.

These data also formed part of another study, on T cells of mothers and their children. As that second paper reports: The donors were nine systemically healthy Caucasian individuals, made up of three mothers and their six children. cDNA synthesis used all of the extracted RNA, with around 1.6 ug of RNA in each 15 ul reaction. In the second PCR, the M1S primer introduced both the sample barcodes and 2-4 random nucleotides. Over 8 million TCR beta CDR3 reads were obtained for each mother, and some 3 million reads were obtained for each child. TCR recombination output is similarly shaped by thymic selection in related and unrelated pairs, with a minor effect exerted by inherited differences. Normalized repertoire overlap in related mother-child pairs was always slightly higher than in unrelated mother-child pairs, but the difference was never significant. With a sensitivity of approximately 93 clones per million clonotypes, no persistent microchimeric T cell clones were detected. In the study, deep NGS was used to compare the TCR beta repertoires of mothers and children, and features distinguishing related mother-child pairs from unrelated individuals were sought. The mean age was roughly 36 +/- 4 years for the mothers and about 10 +/- 4 years for the children. Libraries were sequenced on Illumina HiSeq 2000 with 100+100 nt paired-end reads after adapter ligation with NEBNext reagents. To prevent cross-contamination, the mother and child libraries were prepared one month apart and sequenced in separate runs. For each donor, between roughly 450,000 and 2,100,000 distinct TCR beta clonotypes were identified. Naive TCR beta clonotypes were estimated from low-frequency clonotypes matched to each donor's FACS-determined naive share, without sorting.

The rearranged chain carries TRBV7-6 and TRBJ2-2, with 8 bases aligning to TRBD2. Sample: blood. The sequence was collected from a boy aged 5-17 years in good health. The CDR3 in this case is CASSTAGAWNTGELFF. The nucleotide sequence reads as follows: TGTGCCAGCAGCACAGCGGGGGCCTGGAACACCGGGGAGCTGTTTTTT.